This T cell receptor (beta chain) is drawn from a study of cytomegalovirus exposure and HLA in healthy donors. This clone was seen once. As yet, its antigen is unknown. Primers: 60 Vbeta forward and 13 Jbeta reverse. Original processing methods: Counted up in a later analysis, unique TCR beta chains came to some 75 million, with around 11 million shared. Clones were read by immunoSEQ multiplex PCR, and TCRdb kept only the in-frame ones, dropping some. The V and J calls and clone size come from that table; D and trimming were worked out from the DNA. The table lists approximately 98,000 clones, 75% to 85% of them singletons. Germline CDR1 reads GTSNPN; CDR2 reads SVGIG (reference sequence). V was clipped by 0 bases and J by 3 bases, with 9 bases between them. This CDR3 has 13 residues. Study-wide results and caveats: CMV serostatus was the only immune exposure information that was available.

This rearrangement joins TRBV30 to TRBJ2-7; D is unresolved. The receptor was derived from a man younger than 35 in good health and CMV-seropositive. The sequenced sample was PBMCs. CDR3 sequence: CAWSVGQNYEQYF. The CDR3 nucleotides read TGTGCCTGGAGTGTGGGCCAGAACTACGAGCAGTACTTC.